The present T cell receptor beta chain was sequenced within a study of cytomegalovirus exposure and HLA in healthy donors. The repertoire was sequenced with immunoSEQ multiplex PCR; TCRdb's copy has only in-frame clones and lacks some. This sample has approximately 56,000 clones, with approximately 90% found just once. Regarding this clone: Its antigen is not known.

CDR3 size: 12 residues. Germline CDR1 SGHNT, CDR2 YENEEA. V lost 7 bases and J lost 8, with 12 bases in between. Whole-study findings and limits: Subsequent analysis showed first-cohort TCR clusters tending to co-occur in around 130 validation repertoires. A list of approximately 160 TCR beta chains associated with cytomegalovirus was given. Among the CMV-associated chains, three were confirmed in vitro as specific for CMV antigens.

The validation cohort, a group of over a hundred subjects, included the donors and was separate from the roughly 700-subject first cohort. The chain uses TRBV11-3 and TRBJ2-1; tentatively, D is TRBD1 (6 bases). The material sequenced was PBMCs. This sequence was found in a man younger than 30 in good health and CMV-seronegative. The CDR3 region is CASKGRGDEQFF. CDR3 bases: TGTGCCAGCAAGGGCAGGGGCGATGAGCAGTTCTTC.